Below are 4 T cell receptor beta chains sequenced from a single sample in a study of blood T cell repertoires in COVID-19. This table comes from immunoSEQ multiplex PCR, and its TCRdb copy is limited to in-frame clones, with some not included. The sample comprises fewer than 350,000 clones, about nine tenths of which are singletons, and about 8.8% rests with the top ten. Sequencing was performed on peripheral blood. The receptors derive from a man aged 40-50 years with active or convalescent COVID-19.

This clone was recorded many times. J is TRBJ1-2 and V is TRBV30; TRBD1 is a possible D gene (5 bases). V shed 2 bases and J shed 7 bases, with 20 bases lying between them. Germline V CDR1 and CDR2: GTSNPN, SVGIG (reference sequence). CDR3 length: 15 amino acids. Written as DNA, the CDR3 is TGTGCCTGGAGTCCCCTCAGGGCCGCGCCTCGTGGCTACACCTTC. Protein: CAWSPLRAAPRGYTF.

V gene TRBV6-5 combines with J gene TRBJ2-5, with D possibly matching TRBD1 (6 bases). The V and J ends lost 8 bases and 4 bases respectively, with 17 bases between them. CDR3 size: 14 residues. The V gene's germline CDR1 is MNHEY and CDR2 SVGAGI. CDR3 coding DNA: TGTGCCAGCGGTACCTACAGGGCGTCAGAGACCCAGTACTTC. The encoded protein is CASGTYRASETQYF.

This chain joins TRBV6-1 and TRBJ1-5, with 9 bases matching TRBD1. The trim removed 3 bases at V and 1 base at J, leaving 10 bases unmatched. The CDR3 extends over 18 amino acids. Germline V lookup: CDR1 MNHNS, CDR2 SASEGT. Here the CDR3 DNA reads TGTGCCAGCAGTGAGATCCCCGACAGGGGGATAAGCAATCAGCCCCAGCATTTT. Protein: CASSEIPDRGISNQPQHF.

This chain joins TRBV6-5 and TRBJ1-1; D perhaps matches TRBD1 (5 bases). Germline V gives CDR1 MNHEY, CDR2 SVGAGI. The CDR3 consists of 15 residues. Trimming stripped 2 bases from V and 3 bases from J, with 13 bases between. In DNA, the CDR3 is TGTGCCAGCAGTTACAGACAGATTCTCGACACTGAAGCTTTCTTT. Its protein product is CASSYRQILDTEAFF.